This is a list of T cell receptor beta chains from one sample in a study of human T cells and chemical hapten exposure. TCRdb recomputed calls from the RACE reads with MiXCR, one row per CDR3 protein. Among about 89,000 distinct CDR3 sequences listed, 9.5% to 11% were seen once. The starting material was whole blood, obtained in connection with sensitization to the hapten diphenylcyclopropenone (DPC). These TCRs come from a middle-aged man with alopecia areata. Some clones in this sample may be carry-over from other donors' samples. Both conserved end residues are trimmed from each CDR3.

len	v_gene	j_gene	CDR3aa
12	TRBV6-5	TRBJ2-7	ASALWDRVSEQY
12	TRBV20-1	TRBJ1-2	SASSGADVYGYT
14	TRBV6-5	TRBJ1-2	ASSYLRTGGSYGYT
9	TRBV30	TRBJ2-7	AWSVPDEQY
22	TRBV20-1	TRBJ2-7	SATGLNPGTSGRDPNFREDEQY
12	TRBV5-1	TRBJ2-3	ASSLFVDTDTQY
13	TRBV5-1	TRBJ2-1	ASSSGLGGYNEQF
16	TRBV7-8	TRBJ2-6	ASSLGWSRVTGANVLT
11	TRBV30	TRBJ1-5	AWSRQGNQPQH
12	TRBV5-1	TRBJ2-5	ASSQGLAQETQY
9	TRBV6-2/TRBV6-3	TRBJ2-1	ASSIANEQF
14	TRBV27	TRBJ1-1	ASSPLVAAMNTEAF
12	TRBV27	TRBJ2-2	ASSSRRNTGELF
15	TRBV6-5	TRBJ2-6	ASSYEVPGSGANVLT
13	TRBV6-4	TRBJ2-3	ASSESSARTDTQY
13	TRBV5-6	TRBJ1-1	ASRPYSSPNTEAF
17	TRBV4-1	TRBJ2-3	ASSQAKLAGGPLIDTQY
15	TRBV4-3	TRBJ2-3	ASSQDLPRRITDTQY
11	TRBV28	TRBJ2-5	ASRLPGEETQY
12	TRBV7-2	TRBJ1-6	ASSPYADNSPLH
14	TRBV7-8	TRBJ2-3	ASTRSRREGSDTQY
13	TRBV20-1	TRBJ2-3	SARPDRGSTDTQY